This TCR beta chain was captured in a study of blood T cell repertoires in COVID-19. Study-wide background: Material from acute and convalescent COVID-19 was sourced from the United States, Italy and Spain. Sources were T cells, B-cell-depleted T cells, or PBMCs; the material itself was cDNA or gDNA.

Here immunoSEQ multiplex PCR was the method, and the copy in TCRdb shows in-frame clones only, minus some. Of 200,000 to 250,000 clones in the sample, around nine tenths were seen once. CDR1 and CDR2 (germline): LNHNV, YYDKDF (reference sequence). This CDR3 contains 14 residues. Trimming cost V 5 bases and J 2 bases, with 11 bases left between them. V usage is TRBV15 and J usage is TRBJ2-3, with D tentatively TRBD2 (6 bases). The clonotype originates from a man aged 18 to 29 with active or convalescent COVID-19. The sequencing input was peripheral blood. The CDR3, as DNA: TGTGCCACCAGCGCGGGCGGGACCACAGATACGCAGTATTTT. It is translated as CATSAGGTTDTQYF.